The subject of this entry is one T cell receptor (beta chain). What it binds is not known. CDR1 is SQVTM and CDR2 is ANQGSEA in the germline V gene. The CDR3 has 12 amino acids. Trimming stripped 1 base from V and 8 bases from J, with 11 bases between. The data stem from a study of T cell responses to AZD1222 COVID-19 vaccine. General observations from the study: Mostly white British, mostly female donors; authors suggested clonal diversity may be underestimated.

Profiled with immunoSEQ multiplex PCR; TCRdb holds only in-frame clones, not every one. The sample carries roughly 200,000 clones, approximately 90% recorded once. V and J are TRBV29-1 and TRBJ1-2; D is possibly TRBD1 (5 bases). The source was peripheral blood, collected 28 days after the second AZD1222 dose. The TCR was taken from an adult who received the AZD1222 COVID-19 vaccine. The CDR3 spells CSVEGWGSGYTF. In DNA, the CDR3 is TGCAGCGTTGAAGGTTGGGGCTCCGGCTACACCTTC.